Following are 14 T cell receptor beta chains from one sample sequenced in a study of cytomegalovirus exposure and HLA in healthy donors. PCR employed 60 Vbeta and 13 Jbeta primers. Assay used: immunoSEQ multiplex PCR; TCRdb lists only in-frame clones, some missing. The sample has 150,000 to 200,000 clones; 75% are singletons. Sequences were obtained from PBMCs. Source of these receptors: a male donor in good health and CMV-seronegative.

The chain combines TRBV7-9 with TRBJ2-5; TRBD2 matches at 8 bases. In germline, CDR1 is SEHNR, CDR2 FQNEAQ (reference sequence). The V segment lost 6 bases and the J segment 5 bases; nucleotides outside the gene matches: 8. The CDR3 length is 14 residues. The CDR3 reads CASSSQSGGETQYF. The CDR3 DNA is TGTGCCAGCAGTTCCCAGTCGGGAGGGGAGACCCAGTACTTC.

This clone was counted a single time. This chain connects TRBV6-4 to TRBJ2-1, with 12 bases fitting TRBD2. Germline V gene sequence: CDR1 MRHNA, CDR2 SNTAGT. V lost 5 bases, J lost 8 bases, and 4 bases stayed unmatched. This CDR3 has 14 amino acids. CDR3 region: CASSLAGGLDEQFF. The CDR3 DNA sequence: TGTGCCAGCAGTCTAGCGGGAGGGCTCGATGAGCAGTTCTTC.

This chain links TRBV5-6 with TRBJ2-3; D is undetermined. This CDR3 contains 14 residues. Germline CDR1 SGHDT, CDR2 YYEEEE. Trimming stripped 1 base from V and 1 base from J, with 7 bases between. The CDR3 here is CASSLIRGTDTQYF. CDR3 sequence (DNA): TGTGCCAGCAGCTTGATTCGGGGCACAGATACGCAGTATTTT.

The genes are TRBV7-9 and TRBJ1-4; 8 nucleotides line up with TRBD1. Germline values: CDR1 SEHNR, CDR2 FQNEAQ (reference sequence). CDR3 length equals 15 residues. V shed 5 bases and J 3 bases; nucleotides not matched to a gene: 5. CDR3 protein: CASSPQGAPNEKLFF. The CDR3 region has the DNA TGTGCCAGCAGCCCCCAGGGGGCGCCTAATGAAAAACTGTTTTTT.

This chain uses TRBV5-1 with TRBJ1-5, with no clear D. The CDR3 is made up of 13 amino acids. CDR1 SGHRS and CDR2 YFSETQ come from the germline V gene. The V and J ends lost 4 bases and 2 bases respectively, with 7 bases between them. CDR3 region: CASSPEGNQPQHF. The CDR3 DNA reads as TGCGCCAGCAGCCCGGAGGGCAATCAGCCCCAGCATTTT.

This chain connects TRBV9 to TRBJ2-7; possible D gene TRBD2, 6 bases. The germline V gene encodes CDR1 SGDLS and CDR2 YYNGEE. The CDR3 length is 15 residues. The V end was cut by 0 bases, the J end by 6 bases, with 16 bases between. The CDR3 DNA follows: TGTGCCAGCAGCGTAGGAGGGACTGGCACGGGCGAGCAGTACTTC. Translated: CASSVGGTGTGEQYF.

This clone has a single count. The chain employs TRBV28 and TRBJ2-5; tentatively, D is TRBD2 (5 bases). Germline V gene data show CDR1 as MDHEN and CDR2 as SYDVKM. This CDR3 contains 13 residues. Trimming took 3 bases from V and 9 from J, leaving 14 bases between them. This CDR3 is CASSFLGLFSQYF. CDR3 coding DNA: TGTGCCAGCAGTTTTCTAGGACTTTTCTCCCAGTACTTC.

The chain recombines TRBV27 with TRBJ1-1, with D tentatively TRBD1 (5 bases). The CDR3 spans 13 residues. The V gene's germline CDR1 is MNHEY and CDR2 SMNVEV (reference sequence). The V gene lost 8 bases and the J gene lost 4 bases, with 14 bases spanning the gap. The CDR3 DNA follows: TGTGCCAGCGGGGAAGCAAGGGGCACTGAAGCTTTCTTT. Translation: CASGEARGTEAFF.

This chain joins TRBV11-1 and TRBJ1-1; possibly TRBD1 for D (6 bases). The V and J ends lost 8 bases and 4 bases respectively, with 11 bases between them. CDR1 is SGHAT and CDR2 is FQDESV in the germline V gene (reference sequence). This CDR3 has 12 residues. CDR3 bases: TGTGCCAGCCGTGGACAGTTCACTGAAGCTTTCTTT. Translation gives CASRGQFTEAFF.

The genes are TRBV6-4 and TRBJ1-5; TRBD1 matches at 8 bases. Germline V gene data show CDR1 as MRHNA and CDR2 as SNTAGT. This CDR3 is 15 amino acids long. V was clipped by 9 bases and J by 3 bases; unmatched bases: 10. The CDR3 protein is CARGQDTILNQPQHF. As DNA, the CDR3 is TGTGCCAGGGGACAGGACACAATACTCAATCAGCCCCAGCATTTT.

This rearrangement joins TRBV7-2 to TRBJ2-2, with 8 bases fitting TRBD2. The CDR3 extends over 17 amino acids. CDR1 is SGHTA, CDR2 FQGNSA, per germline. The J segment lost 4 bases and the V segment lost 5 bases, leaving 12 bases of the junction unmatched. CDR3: CASSPRRAGGSTGELFF. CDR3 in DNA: TGTGCCAGCAGCCCACGGCGGGCGGGAGGTAGCACCGGGGAGCTGTTTTTT.

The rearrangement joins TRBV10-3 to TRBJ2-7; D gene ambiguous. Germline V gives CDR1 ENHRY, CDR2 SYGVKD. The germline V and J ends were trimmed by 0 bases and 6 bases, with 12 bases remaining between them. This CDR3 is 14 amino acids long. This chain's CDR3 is CAISESAGLGEQYF. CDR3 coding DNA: TGTGCCATCAGTGAGTCTGCTGGGCTGGGCGAGCAGTACTTC.

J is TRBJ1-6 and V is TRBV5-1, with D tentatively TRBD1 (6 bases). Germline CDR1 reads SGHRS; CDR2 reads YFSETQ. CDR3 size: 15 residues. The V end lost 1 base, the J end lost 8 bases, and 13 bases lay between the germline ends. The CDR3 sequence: CASSLLNRVDSPLHF. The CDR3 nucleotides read TGCGCCAGCAGCTTGTTGAACAGGGTGGATTCACCCCTCCACTTT.

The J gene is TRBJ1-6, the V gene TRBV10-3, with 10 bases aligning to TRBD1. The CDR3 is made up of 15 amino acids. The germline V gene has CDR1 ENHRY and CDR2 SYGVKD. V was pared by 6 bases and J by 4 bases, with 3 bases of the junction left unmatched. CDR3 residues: CAIRSGQGYNSPLHF. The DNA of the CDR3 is TGTGCCATCAGGTCGGGACAGGGGTATAATTCACCCCTCCACTTT.